This T cell receptor beta chain was sequenced during a study of control samples from healthy donors and cancer patients. Clones were read by immunoSEQ multiplex PCR, and TCRdb kept only the in-frame ones, dropping some. The data contain fewer than 90,000 clones, roughly 90% of them seen just once; the ten biggest clones take up 1.9%. The material sequenced was PBMCs. The TCR originated in a woman in her sixties or seventies with head and neck cancer.

The CDR3 sequence: CSAVGTGYRETQYF. The CDR3 nucleotides are TGCAGCGCCGTCGGCACAGGGTATCGGGAGACCCAGTACTTC. The rearrangement joins TRBV29-1 to TRBJ2-5; a weak D match, TRBD1 (6 bases). V dropped 7 bases and J dropped 5 bases, with 20 bases sitting between them. Germline V CDR1 and CDR2: SQVTM, ANQGSEA. This CDR3 contains 14 residues. The whole variable domain, remainder taken from reference TRBV29-1 and TRBJ2-5, is SAVISQKPSRDICQRGTSLTIQCQVDSQVTMMFWYRQQPGQSLTLIATANQGSEATYESGFVIDKFPISRPNLTFSTLTVSNMSPEDSSIYLCSAVGTGYRETQYFGPGTRLLVL.